The entry that follows covers one T cell receptor beta chain sequence. Trimming removed 4 bases from V and 2 bases from J, with 12 bases in between. Per the germline V gene, CDR1 is MNHNS and CDR2 is SASEGT. The CDR3 extends over 15 amino acids. Profiling relied on immunoSEQ multiplex PCR, and the TCRdb table lists in-frame clones only, not all of them. The table includes about 79,000 clones, 88% detected once. The sample belongs to a study of OX40 agonist ivuxolimab in advanced cancers. The input for sequencing was CD4+ or CD8+ T cells sorted from blood, taken in a trial of the OX40 agonist ivuxolimab. The rearrangement joins TRBV6-1 to TRBJ2-1; no clear D. The receptor was derived from an adult with an advanced solid tumor such as melanoma, head and neck, liver or kidney cancer. The CDR3 coding sequence is TGTGCCAGCAGTGCCGTCAATGGTGCCTACAATGAGCAGTTCTTC. This sequence encodes CASSAVNGAYNEQFF.